The clone carrying this T cell receptor (beta chain) showed up just a few times. Its target is not known. The sample comes from a study of cytomegalovirus exposure and HLA in healthy donors. Study-wide context: Some 85 million unique TCRs, all from HLA-typed donors, were included in an early release of the data.

General study results and limits: When analyzed later, a missense DCLRE1C variant was found to be linked to TCR beta V- and J-gene trimming. In most subjects, TCR beta sequences reportedly gave accurate predictions of HLA-A and HLA-B alleles.

This CDR3 is built from 17 residues. J was trimmed by 1 base and V by 0 bases; bases with no gene match: 7. The germline V gene has CDR1 SNHLY and CDR2 FYNNEI. The PCR made use of 60 Vbeta and 13 Jbeta primers. The table came from immunoSEQ multiplex PCR; TCRdb's copy has only in-frame clones and leaves some out. Among about 120,000 clones listed, 80% were seen once. This receptor was obtained from a man aged 45 to 65 in good health and CMV-seronegative. The chain carries TRBV2 and TRBJ1-1; 8 bases map to TRBD1. Material: PBMCs. CDR3 amino acids: CASSEALGQVANTEAFF. CDR3 bases: TGTGCCAGCAGTGAAGCGCTGGGACAGGTGGCGAACACTGAAGCTTTCTTT.